This T cell receptor (beta chain) was identified during a study of T-cell reconstitution after alpha-beta-depleted transplantation in children. It was with unique molecular identifiers that the TCRbeta library was prepared. TCRdb called the PCR reads again in MiXCR, with one record for every CDR3 protein. Of roughly 24,000 distinct CDR3 sequences listed, approximately 10% are singletons. There are many counts of this clonotype. V lost 0 bases and J 5 bases, leaving 3 bases between the germline ends. The CDR3 extends over 12 amino acids. Germline CDR1 is SGDLS and CDR2 is YYNGEE. The source was PBMCs from the stem cell graft donor, collected from the stem cell graft. The rearrangement joins TRBV9 to TRBJ2-1; no clear D. The clonotype was recovered from a human donor who donated a stem cell graft to a child with chronic granulomatous disease. This CDR3 reads CASSVDDNEQFF. The CDR3 nucleotides are TGTGCCAGCAGCGTAGACGACAATGAGCAGTTCTTC.